This passage covers 27 T cell receptor beta chains from one sample sequenced in a study of shared clonotypes between healthy human individuals. TCRdb keeps only in-frame clones here, not all; method: immunoSEQ multiplex PCR. In the table there are roughly 1,100,000 clones, approximately 72% of which are singletons. Sequencing used memory CD4+ T cells sorted from blood. The subset is: CD45RA-negative fraction. The receptors here all came from a man younger than 35 in good health.

The rearrangement links TRBV9 to TRBJ2-3; D gene unclear. Trimming took off 10 bases at V and 5 bases at J, with 23 bases between the two ends. Germline V CDR1 and CDR2: SGDLS, YYNGEE. The CDR3 length is 15 residues. The CDR3: CAGSRGQDRVDTQYF. The CDR3 bases are TGTGCCGGCTCCCGAGGCCAAGATCGAGTAGATACGCAGTATTTT. The full variable domain, rest sourced from reference TRBV9 and TRBJ2-3, is DSGVTQTPKHLITATGQRVTLRCSPRSGDLSVYWYQQSLDQGLQFLIQYYNGEERAKGNILERFSAQQFPDLHSELNLSSLELGDSALYFCAGSRGQDRVDTQYFGPGTRLTVL.

The rearrangement uses TRBV2 and TRBJ1-1; possible D gene TRBD1, 6 bases. CDR3 size: 15 residues. CDR1 and CDR2 from the germline V gene are SNHLY and FYNNEI. V gave up 3 bases and J gave up 1 base, with 12 bases separating them. The CDR3 DNA reads TGTGCCAGCAGTGACCCCCCAGGGGCGAACACTGAAGCTTTCTTT. Its translation is CASSDPPGANTEAFF.

The chain is built from TRBV19 and TRBJ2-7; no clear D gene. The germline gives CDR1 LNHDA, CDR2 SQIVND (reference sequence). The CDR3 has 14 amino acids. Trimming took off 5 bases at V and 3 bases at J, with 14 bases between the two ends. For the CDR3, the DNA is TGTGCCAGTAGTCCGCACGGTTCTGTCTACGAGCAGTACTTC. Its translation: CASSPHGSVYEQYF.

With respect to this clone: Other nucleotide sequences in the sample specify the same CDR3. The rearrangement links TRBV9 to TRBJ1-4; D is undetermined. CDR3 length: 14 amino acids. Germline V lookup: CDR1 SGDLS, CDR2 YYNGEE. Trimming left V 0 bases short and J 0 bases short, with 3 bases between. The CDR3 loop is CASSVDPTNEKLFF. In DNA, the CDR3 is TGTGCCAGCAGCGTAGATCCAACTAATGAAAAACTGTTTTTT.

The V gene is TRBV28, the J gene TRBJ2-6; 9 nucleotides line up with TRBD1. V was clipped by 6 bases and J by 0 bases; unmatched bases: 6. CDR1 and CDR2 (germline): MDHEN, SYDVKM. This CDR3 has 17 amino acids. CDR3 residues: CASRGQGPNSGANVLTF. CDR3 DNA: TGTGCCAGCAGGGGACAGGGTCCAAACTCTGGGGCCAACGTCCTGACTTTC. The full variable domain, completed using reference TRBV28 and TRBJ2-6, is DVKVTQSSRYLVKRTGEKVFLECVQDMDHENMFWYRQDPGLGLRLIYFSYDVKMKEKGDIPEGYSVSREKKERFSLILESASTNQTSMYLCASRGQGPNSGANVLTFGAGSRLTVL.

The chain carries TRBV29-1 and TRBJ2-7; TRBD1 agrees at 8 bases. Germline-derived CDR1 and CDR2 are SQVTM and ANQGSEA. CDR3 length: 12 amino acids. V lost 2 bases to trimming and J lost 9 bases; unmatched junction nucleotides: 6. CDR3 coding DNA: TGCAGCGTTGAAAAAGGACAGGGAGGGCAGTACTTC. It yields the protein CSVEKGQGGQYF.

This chain uses TRBV5-1 with TRBJ2-1; TRBD2 aligns across 8 bases. Germline lookup yields CDR1 SGHRS and CDR2 YFSETQ. CDR3 length: 16 amino acids. V shed 0 bases and J 2 bases; nucleotides not matched to a gene: 4. CDR3 DNA sequence: TGCGCCAGCAGCTTGGGGACTAGCACCACCTACAATGAGCAGTTCTTC. This translates into CASSLGTSTTYNEQFF.

The chain uses TRBV30 and TRBJ2-1, with D tentatively TRBD1 or TRBD2 (5 bases each). Per germline, CDR1 GTSNPN and CDR2 SVGIG (reference sequence). The CDR3 is 14 amino acids. V lost 1 base and J lost 8, with 15 bases in between. The CDR3 loop reads CAWSGGTPVHEQFF. Written as DNA, the CDR3 is TGTGCCTGGAGTGGGGGGACCCCGGTACATGAGCAGTTCTTC.

The chain couples TRBV19 to TRBJ1-1; 8 bases map to TRBD1. Germline CDR1 is LNHDA and CDR2 is SQIVND (reference sequence). With V trimmed by 3 bases and J by 6 bases, 12 bases remained unmatched. This CDR3 comprises 16 residues. This chain's CDR3 is CASSISGQGGPAEAFF. The CDR3 coding sequence is TGTGCCAGTAGTATTTCCGGACAGGGTGGTCCGGCTGAAGCTTTCTTT.

V usage is TRBV2 and J usage is TRBJ2-1; 11 positions match TRBD2. The ends lost 6 bases at V and 4 bases at J; junction bases unmatched: 5. This CDR3 is 15 amino acids long. CDR1 SNHLY and CDR2 FYNNEI come from the germline V gene. CDR3 nucleotide sequence: TGTGCCAGCAGACTCACTAGCGGGGGATACAATGAGCAGTTCTTC. Amino acid sequence: CASRLTSGGYNEQFF.

V is TRBV30 and J is TRBJ2-5; D perhaps matches TRBD1 (5 bases). Germline-derived CDR1 and CDR2 are GTSNPN and SVGIG (reference sequence). The V gene lost 5 bases and the J gene lost 1 base, with 8 bases spanning the gap. This CDR3 spans 12 amino acids. The CDR3 protein is CAWRTFQETQYF. The CDR3 DNA reads TGTGCCTGGCGGACATTCCAAGAGACCCAGTACTTC.

Only one count was recorded for this clone. This chain links TRBV15 with TRBJ2-6; a weak D match, TRBD2 (5 bases). Germline V gene sequence: CDR1 LNHNV, CDR2 YYDKDF (reference sequence). The CDR3 consists of 14 residues. The V end was cut by 5 bases, the J end by 1 base, with 6 bases between. This CDR3 is CATSSGSGANVLTF. The CDR3 region has the DNA TGTGCCACCAGCTCGGGATCTGGGGCCAACGTCCTGACTTTC.

This chain joins TRBV7-6 and TRBJ2-5; D perhaps matches TRBD1 (6 bases). The J call may not be correct, given that the DNA end is closer to TRBJ2-7. The CDR3 runs to 13 residues. CDR1 and CDR2 from the germline V gene are SGHVS and FNYEAQ. The CDR3 loop is CASSFRGSDEQYF. The CDR3 nucleotides are TGTGCCAGCAGCTTTAGGGGGTCGGACGAGCAGTACTTC.

This clone was observed a handful of times. The V call is TRBV10-3, the J call TRBJ1-5, with D possibly TRBD1 on 5 matching bases. V was cut by 10 bases and J by 2 bases, with 15 bases left in between. The CDR3 is 14 residues long. Germline V gene data show CDR1 as ENHRY and CDR2 as SYGVKD. CDR3 residues: CATSGTGGNQPQHF. In DNA form, the CDR3 reads TGTGCCACCTCGGGCACAGGTGGCAATCAGCCCCAGCATTTT.

The J gene is TRBJ1-5, the V gene TRBV5-8, with a weak D call TRBD1 (5 bases). Germline CDR1 and CDR2: SGHTS and YDEGEE. The CDR3 sequence is 17 residues long. Deletions cut 0 bases from V and 3 bases from J, with 16 bases between. DNA for the CDR3: TGTGCCAGCAGCTTGGCGACAGCCGCTCGATCCAATCAGCCCCAGCATTTT. It translates to CASSLATAARSNQPQHF.

The chain combines TRBV5-1 with TRBJ1-2; D is unclear. Trimming cost V 4 bases and J 3 bases, with 10 bases left between them. The CDR3 sequence is 13 residues long. Per germline, CDR1 SGHRS and CDR2 YFSETQ. The CDR3 loop reads CASSPARDYGYTF. As DNA, the CDR3 is TGCGCCAGCAGCCCGGCTCGGGACTATGGCTACACCTTC.

This clone was detected only a few times. The chain couples TRBV5-8 to TRBJ1-4, with D unresolved. Trimming shortened V by 7 bases and J by 0 bases, and 7 bases separated the two germline ends. The germline V gene encodes CDR1 SGHTS and CDR2 YDEGEE. The CDR3 has 13 amino acids. The chain's CDR3 is CASASTTNEKLFF. CDR3 nucleotides: TGTGCCAGCGCATCCACAACTAATGAAAAACTGTTTTTT. Supplemented by reference TRBV5-8 and TRBJ1-4, the full variable domain reads EAGVTQSPTHLIKTRGQQATLRCSPISGHTSVYWYQQALGLGLQFLLWYDEGEERNRGNFPPRFSGRQFPNYSSELNVNALELEDSALYLCASASTTNEKLFFGSGTQLSVL.

This clone was counted many times. Other nucleotide sequences from this sample produce the same CDR3. The chain combines TRBV28 with TRBJ1-5, with D hard to call. The ends were cut back, 2 bases at V and 0 bases at J, with 8 bases in the middle. CDR1 and CDR2 from the germline V gene are MDHEN and SYDVKM. CDR3 length: 15 amino acids. DNA for the CDR3: TGTGCCAGCAGTTTAATGGGCCCTAGCAATCAGCCCCAGCATTTT. Its protein product is CASSLMGPSNQPQHF.

The J gene is TRBJ1-1, the V gene TRBV2; maybe TRBD1 (6 bases). Per germline, CDR1 SNHLY and CDR2 FYNNEI. V was clipped by 2 bases and J by 1 base, with 11 bases between them. The CDR3 runs to 15 residues. Written as DNA, the CDR3 is TGTGCCAGCAGTGAACTGAGGACAGCGAACACTGAAGCTTTCTTT. It translates to CASSELRTANTEAFF.

This rearrangement joins TRBV6-1 to TRBJ2-3; D is unclear. Germline assignment: CDR1 MNHNS and CDR2 SASEGT. This CDR3 has 14 amino acids. The V end was cut by 7 bases, the J end by 2 bases, with 13 bases between. CDR3 nucleotide sequence: TGTGCCAGCACCTTAAAAGGGCCCACAGATACGCAGTATTTT. Translation: CASTLKGPTDTQYF.

This sequence joins TRBV2 and TRBJ2-5, with TRBD1 matching 10 bases. V was clipped by 4 bases and J by 5 bases; unmatched bases: 7. CDR1 and CDR2 (germline): SNHLY, FYNNEI. The CDR3 is 15 residues long. CDR3 protein: CASSVDRGRLETQYF. The CDR3 DNA follows: TGTGCCAGCAGTGTAGACAGGGGGCGCTTGGAGACCCAGTACTTC.

CDR3 DNA: TGCAGCGCTACCAGCGGGAGCACAGATACGCAGTATTTT. Protein: CSATSGSTDTQYF. The genes are TRBV29-1 and TRBJ2-3, with a tentative D call TRBD2 (6 bases). V shed 7 bases and J shed 0 bases, with 11 bases lying between them. The CDR3 sequence is 13 residues long. Germline assignment: CDR1 SQVTM and CDR2 ANQGSEA.

This clone was counted a single time. The identical CDR3 is also encoded by other nucleotide sequences in the sample. The chain couples TRBV11-2 to TRBJ1-6; D gene ambiguous. Trimming cost V 0 bases and J 6 bases, with 6 bases left between them. This CDR3 comprises 14 residues. Germline CDR1 SGHAT, CDR2 FQNNGV. CDR3 loop: CASSLDTSNSPLHF. In nucleotides, the CDR3 is TGTGCCAGCAGCTTAGATACCAGTAATTCACCCCTCCACTTT.

The chain uses TRBV18 and TRBJ2-6, with D unresolved. CDR3 length: 15 residues. Deletions cut 5 bases from V and 0 bases from J, with 8 bases between. Looked up from germline, CDR1 is KGHSH and CDR2 is LQKENI. CDR3 nucleotide sequence: TGTGCCAGCTCAACGAAGGGCTCTGGGGCCAACGTCCTGACTTTC. This translates into CASSTKGSGANVLTF.

The chain employs TRBV5-4 and TRBJ2-5; 10 bases are a match to TRBD2. This CDR3 is built from 15 residues. V was pared by 4 bases and J by 5 bases, with 8 bases of the junction left unmatched. CDR1 SGHNT and CDR2 YYREEE come from the germline V gene (reference sequence). The CDR3 here is CASSTPLAGVETQYF. CDR3 sequence (DNA): TGTGCCAGCAGCACACCCCTAGCGGGAGTGGAGACCCAGTACTTC.

J is TRBJ1-5 and V is TRBV5-8; TRBD1 is a possible D gene (6 bases). The CDR3 is 15 amino acids. Germline CDR1 SGHTS, CDR2 YDEGEE. Trimming stripped 1 base from V and 4 bases from J, with 12 bases between. Written as DNA, the CDR3 is TGTGCCAGCAGCTTGATCAGGGGTGGAAATCAGCCCCAGCATTTT. It codes for CASSLIRGGNQPQHF.

V and J are TRBV6-6 and TRBJ2-7; unclear D gene. V was cut by 8 bases and J by 2 bases, with 7 bases left in between. CDR1 and CDR2 from the germline V gene are MNHNY and SVGAGI (reference sequence). The CDR3 runs 11 residues. The CDR3 here is CASGFTYEQYF. In DNA form, the CDR3 reads TGTGCCAGCGGTTTTACCTACGAGCAGTACTTC.